The present T cell receptor beta chain was sequenced within a study of identical twins. cDNA molecules carried unique molecular identifiers, and template switching added a universal primer site. TCRdb analysed the 5' RACE reads with MiXCR anew, one entry per CDR3 protein. The sample has roughly 150,000 distinct CDR3 sequences, approximately 4% seen once. Study outcomes and limitations: Alpha sequences out of frame and shared by twins had excess low generation probability. A cross-sectional statistical analysis, not follow-up of the same donors, supported the conclusions.

Turning to this clonotype: Antigen specificity is unknown. A clone one base away is much larger, so this may be a read error. Here the CDR3 omits its conserved ending phenylalanine or tryptophan, so a read error is the likely source.

The V gene end was trimmed by 4 bases and the J gene end by 4 bases; junction bases not matched to a gene: 7. The CDR3 runs to 15 residues. The V gene's germline CDR1 is SGHTA and CDR2 FQGNSA. The chain has TRBV7-2 and TRBJ2-7, with 10 bases lining up with TRBD1. This TCR was recovered from a young man in good health. Source material: memory T cells sorted from blood. The DNA for the CDR3 is TGTGCCAGCAGCTCACCCGGGACAGGGGATTACGAGCAGTACATC. Translation gives CASSSPGTGDYEQYI.